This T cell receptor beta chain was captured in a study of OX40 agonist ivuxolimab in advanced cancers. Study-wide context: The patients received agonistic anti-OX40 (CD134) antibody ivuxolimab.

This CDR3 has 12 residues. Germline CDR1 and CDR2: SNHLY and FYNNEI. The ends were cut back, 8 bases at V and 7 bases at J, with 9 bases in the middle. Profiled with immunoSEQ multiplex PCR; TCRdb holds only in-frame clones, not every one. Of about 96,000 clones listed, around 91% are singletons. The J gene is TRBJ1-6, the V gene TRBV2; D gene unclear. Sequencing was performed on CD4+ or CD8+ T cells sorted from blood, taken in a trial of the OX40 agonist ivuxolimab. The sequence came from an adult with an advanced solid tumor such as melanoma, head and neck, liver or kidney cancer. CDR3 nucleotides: TGTGCCAGCCAAACGGGGAATTCACCCCTCCACTTT. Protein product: CASQTGNSPLHF.